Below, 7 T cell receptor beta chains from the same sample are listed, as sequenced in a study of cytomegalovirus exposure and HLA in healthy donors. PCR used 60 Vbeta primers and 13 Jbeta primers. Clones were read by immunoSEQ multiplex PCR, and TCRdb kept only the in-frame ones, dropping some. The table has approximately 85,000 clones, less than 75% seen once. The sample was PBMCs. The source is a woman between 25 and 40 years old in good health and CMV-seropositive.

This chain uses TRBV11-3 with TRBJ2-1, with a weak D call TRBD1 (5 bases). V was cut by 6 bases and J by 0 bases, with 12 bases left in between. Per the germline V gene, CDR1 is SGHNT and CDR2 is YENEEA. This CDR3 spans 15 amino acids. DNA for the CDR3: TGTGCCAGCAGTCCAGGGCCAAGCTCCTACAATGAGCAGTTCTTC. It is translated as CASSPGPSSYNEQFF.

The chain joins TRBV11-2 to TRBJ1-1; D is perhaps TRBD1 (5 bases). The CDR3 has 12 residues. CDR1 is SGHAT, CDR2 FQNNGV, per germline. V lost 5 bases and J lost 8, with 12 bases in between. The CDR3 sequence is CASSTGGWEAFF. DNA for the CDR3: TGTGCCAGCAGCACCGGGGGGTGGGAAGCTTTCTTT.

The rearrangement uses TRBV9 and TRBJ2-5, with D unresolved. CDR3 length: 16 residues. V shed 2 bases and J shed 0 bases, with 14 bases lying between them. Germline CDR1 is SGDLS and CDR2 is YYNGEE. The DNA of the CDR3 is TGTGCCAGCAGCGTCTCCCCGATCGGGTACCAAGAGACCCAGTACTTC. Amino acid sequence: CASSVSPIGYQETQYF. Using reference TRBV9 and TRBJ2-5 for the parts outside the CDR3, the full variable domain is DSGVTQTPKHLITATGQRVTLRCSPRSGDLSVYWYQQSLDQGLQFLIQYYNGEERAKGNILERFSAQQFPDLHSELNLSSLELGDSALYFCASSVSPIGYQETQYFGPGTRLLVL.

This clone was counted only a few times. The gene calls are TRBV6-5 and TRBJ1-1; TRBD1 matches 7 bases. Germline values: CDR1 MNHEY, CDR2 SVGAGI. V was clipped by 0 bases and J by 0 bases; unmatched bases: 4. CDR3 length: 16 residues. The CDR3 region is CASSYSGQPLNTEAFF. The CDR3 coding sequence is TGTGCCAGCAGTTACTCGGGACAGCCCTTGAACACTGAAGCTTTCTTT.

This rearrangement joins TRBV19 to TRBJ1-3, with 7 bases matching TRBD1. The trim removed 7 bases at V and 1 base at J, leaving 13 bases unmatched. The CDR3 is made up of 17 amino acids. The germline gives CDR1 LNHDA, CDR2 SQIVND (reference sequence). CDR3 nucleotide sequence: TGTGCCAGTACTACGGGGGACAGACGTAGTTCTGGAAACACCATATATTTT. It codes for CASTTGDRRSSGNTIYF.

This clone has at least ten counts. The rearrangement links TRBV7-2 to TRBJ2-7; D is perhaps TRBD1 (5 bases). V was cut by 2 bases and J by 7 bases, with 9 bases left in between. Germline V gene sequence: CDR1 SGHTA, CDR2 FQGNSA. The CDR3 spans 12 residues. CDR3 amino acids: CASSLLPGEQYF. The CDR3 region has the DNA TGTGCCAGCAGCTTACTCCCAGGGGAGCAGTACTTC.

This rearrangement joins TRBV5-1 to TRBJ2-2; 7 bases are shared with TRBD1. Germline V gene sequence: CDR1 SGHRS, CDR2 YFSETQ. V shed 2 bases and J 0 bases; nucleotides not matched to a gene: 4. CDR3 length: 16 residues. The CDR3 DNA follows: TGCGCCAGCAGCTTCACGACAGGGTCGAACACCGGGGAGCTGTTTTTT. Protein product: CASSFTTGSNTGELFF.